The 32 T cell receptor beta chains below all came from one sample that was sequenced in a study of blood T cell repertoires in COVID-19. Measured with immunoSEQ multiplex PCR; TCRdb has only the in-frame clones, and not every one. The table has more than 85,000 clones, more than 80% seen once. The sequenced sample was peripheral blood. All receptors derive from a human donor in a cohort sampled during active COVID-19.

The chain joins TRBV2 to TRBJ1-5; TRBD1 agrees at 7 bases. V lost 4 bases, J lost 4 bases, and 7 bases stayed unmatched. Germline CDR1 and CDR2: SNHLY and FYNNEI. The CDR3 totals 15 residues. In nucleotides, the CDR3 is TGTGCCAGCAGTGTGTTGGGACAGACTAATCAGCCCCAGCATTTT. This translates into CASSVLGQTNQPQHF. Combining the CDR3 with reference TRBV2 and TRBJ1-5 gives the whole variable domain EPEVTQTPSHQVTQMGQEVILRCVPISNHLYFYWYRQILGQKVEFLVSFYNNEISEKSEIFDDQFSVERPDGSNFTLKIRSTKLEDSAMYFCASSVLGQTNQPQHFGDGTRLSIL.

The genes are TRBV7-8 and TRBJ2-7, with a tentative D call TRBD1 (5 bases). V was pared by 5 bases and J by 0 bases, with 11 bases between. Germline V gene data show CDR1 as SGHVS and CDR2 as FQNEAQ. This CDR3 comprises 14 residues. The CDR3 nucleotides read TGTGCCAGCAGCCGCGACAGATACTCCTACGAGCAGTACTTC. Translation: CASSRDRYSYEQYF.

The chain combines TRBV18 with TRBJ2-3; D unclear. Germline V CDR1 and CDR2: KGHSH, LQKENI. V dropped 3 bases and J dropped 7 bases, with 17 bases sitting between them. The CDR3 length is 15 residues. CDR3 coding DNA: TGTGCCAGCTCACCGGAATCGGGTCGCAGTAATACGCAGTATTTT. Residues: CASSPESGRSNTQYF. Together with reference TRBV18 and TRBJ2-3, the CDR3 gives the full variable domain: NAGVMQNPRHLVRRRGQEARLRCSPMKGHSHVYWYRQLPEEGLKFMVYLQKENIIDESGMPKERFSAEFPKEGPSILRIQQVVRGDSAAYFCASSPESGRSNTQYFGPGTRLTVL.

The table lists this clone with a few counts. The V gene is TRBV28, the J gene TRBJ1-5; D is unresolved. Germline assignment: CDR1 MDHEN and CDR2 SYDVKM. There are 13 residues in the CDR3. V was trimmed by 5 bases and J by 6 bases, leaving 11 bases between them. CDR3 DNA: TGTGCCAGCAGTCGACAAAGCTTTCAGCCCCAGCATTTT. Amino acid sequence: CASSRQSFQPQHF.

The chain joins TRBV5-1 to TRBJ2-3, with 7 nucleotides matching TRBD1. Per the germline V gene, CDR1 is SGHRS and CDR2 is YFSETQ. This CDR3 has 15 residues. The J segment lost 0 bases and the V segment lost 0 bases, leaving 1 base of the junction unmatched. CDR3 amino acids: CASSLAGQSTDTQYF. The CDR3 DNA follows: TGCGCCAGCAGCTTGGCGGGACAGAGCACAGATACGCAGTATTTT.

V usage is TRBV9 and J usage is TRBJ2-1; 12 bases align to TRBD1. Losses at the gene ends were 4 bases for V and 9 bases for J; bases not matched to a gene: 5. The V gene's germline CDR1 is SGDLS and CDR2 YYNGEE. This CDR3 region has 14 residues. This chain's CDR3 is CASSFGTGGAEQFF. CDR3 DNA: TGTGCCAGCAGCTTCGGGACAGGGGGCGCTGAGCAGTTCTTC.

This clone came up once. The rearrangement uses TRBV9 and TRBJ2-3; TRBD2 matches 9 bases. The CDR3 sequence is 16 residues long. Germline CDR1 SGDLS, CDR2 YYNGEE. The junction had 8 bases not matched to a gene; V was cut back by 4 bases and J by 2 bases. DNA of the CDR3: TGTGCCAGCAGCCCGGCGGCGGGGGGGGTCACAGATACGCAGTATTTT. Its protein is CASSPAAGGVTDTQYF.

The rearrangement joins TRBV10-3 to TRBJ1-1, with D uncertain. CDR3 length: 13 amino acids. Germline CDR1 reads ENHRY; CDR2 reads SYGVKD. Trimming removed 3 bases at V and 1 base at J, with 6 bases between. CDR3 DNA: TGTGCCATCAGTGATGGGAGGAACACTGAAGCTTTCTTT. This gives the protein CAISDGRNTEAFF.

The chain recombines TRBV27 with TRBJ1-1; D not resolved. The V gene lost 0 bases and the J gene lost 11 bases, with 13 bases spanning the gap. Germline V lookup: CDR1 MNHEY, CDR2 SMNVEV (reference sequence). The CDR3 has 13 amino acids. CDR3 nucleotide sequence: TGTGCCAGCAGTTTATCGGGGATGCCGGGGGCTTTCTTT. It is translated as CASSLSGMPGAFF.

In this sample, this clone turned up once. The V call is TRBV3-1 (or the pseudogene TRBV3-2), the J call TRBJ2-1; 14 nucleotides match TRBD2. Trimming took 4 bases from V and 2 from J; bases not matched to a gene: 16. Germline V gives CDR1 LGHDT, CDR2 YNNKEL (reference sequence). This CDR3 contains 21 residues. In nucleotides, the CDR3 is TGTGCCAGCAGCCTGAGGCGCCGGGAGGGGGGACTAGCGGGAGCCTACAATGAGCAGTTCTTC. Amino acid sequence: CASSLRRREGGLAGAYNEQFF.

There are a few counts of this clone. V and J are TRBV2 and TRBJ1-3, with 8 nucleotides matching TRBD1. Germline V gene data show CDR1 as SNHLY and CDR2 as FYNNEI. This CDR3 contains 15 residues. The J segment lost 4 bases and the V segment lost 2 bases, leaving 4 bases of the junction unmatched. This CDR3 reads CASSERTGFGNTIYF. The CDR3 region has the DNA TGTGCCAGCAGTGAACGGACAGGGTTCGGAAACACCATATATTTT.

The rearrangement uses TRBV28 and TRBJ2-1, with TRBD2 matching over 9 bases. There are 15 residues in the CDR3. The V segment lost 6 bases and the J segment 3 bases; nucleotides outside the gene matches: 6. Germline CDR1 is MDHEN and CDR2 is SYDVKM. CDR3 coding DNA: TGTGCCAGCAGCGAGACTAGCGGAAGCTACAATGAGCAGTTCTTC. This translates into CASSETSGSYNEQFF.

V is TRBV19 and J is TRBJ2-1, with 7 bases matching TRBD2. The CDR3 spans 15 residues. The germline V gene encodes CDR1 LNHDA and CDR2 SQIVND (reference sequence). V lost 6 bases to trimming and J lost 4 bases; unmatched junction nucleotides: 9. The CDR3 sequence: CASRKIPAGYNEQFF. The CDR3, as DNA: TGTGCCAGTAGGAAGATCCCAGCGGGGTACAATGAGCAGTTCTTC.

The rearrangement joins TRBV5-1 to TRBJ2-1; 8 nucleotides align to TRBD2. The V gene end was trimmed by 0 bases and the J gene end by 8 bases; junction bases not matched to a gene: 10. From germline, CDR1 is SGHRS and CDR2 YFSETQ. The CDR3 sequence is 16 residues long. CDR3 sequence (DNA): TGCGCCAGCAGCTTGGATGGAAGCGGGAGTGGCGATGAGCAGTTCTTC. Translating gives CASSLDGSGSGDEQFF.

This clone showed up just once. CDR3 bases: TGTGCCAGCTCATCTCAGGACAGGGACGGGAGAAACACCATATATTTT. It is translated as CASSSQDRDGRNTIYF. The chain couples TRBV18 to TRBJ1-3, with 8 bases identical to TRBD1. Trimming at V came to 5 bases and at J to 5 bases, leaving 11 bases not matched to a gene. The germline CDR1 and CDR2 sequences are KGHSH and LQKENI. The CDR3 length is 16 residues.

The chain joins TRBV18 to TRBJ2-7, with a tentative D call TRBD2 (6 bases). The ends were cut back, 0 bases at V and 6 bases at J, with 9 bases in the middle. This CDR3 spans 13 amino acids. Germline V CDR1 and CDR2: KGHSH, LQKENI. CDR3 amino acids: CASSPPFGGEQYF. For the CDR3, the DNA is TGTGCCAGCTCACCACCCTTCGGGGGCGAGCAGTACTTC.

The chain combines TRBV4-2 with TRBJ2-2; D remains ambiguous. Germline values: CDR1 LGHNA, CDR2 YNFKEQ. Trimming stripped 0 bases from V and 4 bases from J, with 9 bases between. The CDR3 consists of 15 residues. The CDR3 is CASSQDIASTGELFF. In nucleotides, the CDR3 is TGTGCCAGCAGCCAAGATATTGCCAGCACCGGGGAGCTGTTTTTT.

The J gene is TRBJ2-7, the V gene TRBV11-2; 9 bases map to TRBD2. V shed 5 bases, J shed 6 bases, and the junction held 8 bases outside the gene matches. CDR1 SGHAT and CDR2 FQNNGV come from the germline V gene. The CDR3 length is 14 residues. The CDR3 protein is CASSRGLAPTEQYF. The CDR3 region has the DNA TGTGCCAGCAGCCGAGGACTAGCGCCCACCGAGCAGTACTTC.

The chain recombines TRBV5-1 with TRBJ2-7, with D unresolved. The CDR3 is 12 residues long. Germline CDR1 SGHRS, CDR2 YFSETQ. With 4 bases removed from V and 3 bases from J, the gap between germline ends came to 8 bases. The CDR3 loop reads CASSADNYEQYF. The CDR3 coding sequence is TGCGCCAGCAGCGCCGACAACTACGAGCAGTACTTC.

This rearrangement joins TRBV5-1 to TRBJ2-2; 7 nucleotides line up with TRBD1. The CDR3 consists of 15 residues. CDR1 and CDR2 from the germline V gene are SGHRS and YFSETQ. Trimming removed 7 bases from V and 2 bases from J; junction bases left unmatched: 8. CDR3: CASHFDRVNTGELFF. The CDR3, as DNA: TGCGCCAGCCATTTTGACAGGGTTAACACCGGGGAGCTGTTTTTT. Looking up the rest from reference TRBV5-1 and TRBJ2-2 gives the full variable domain: KAGVTQTPRYLIKTRGQQVTLSCSPISGHRSVSWYQQTPGQGLQFLFEYFSETQRNKGNFPGRFSGRQFSNSRSEMNVSTLELGDSALYLCASHFDRVNTGELFFGEGSRLTVL.

The chain carries TRBV6-5 and TRBJ1-2; D not resolved. The V end lost 6 bases, the J end lost 11 bases, and 16 bases lay between the germline ends. The length of the CDR3 is 12 residues. Germline CDR1 and CDR2: MNHEY and SVGAGI. CDR3 nucleotide sequence: TGTGCCAGCAGCTCCCGGGGTATGCGGTACACCTTC. It yields the protein CASSSRGMRYTF.

This clone was seen more than once but under ten times. The CDR3 loop is CASSPVNTGELFF. The CDR3 DNA sequence: TGCGCCAGCAGCCCAGTTAACACCGGGGAGCTGTTTTTT. The chain links TRBV5-1 to TRBJ2-2; D is unresolved. This CDR3 is 13 amino acids long. V was shortened by 4 bases and J by 2 bases, with 6 bases between the two germline ends. CDR1 is SGHRS and CDR2 is YFSETQ in the germline V gene.

The chain carries TRBV2 and TRBJ2-6, with TRBD1 as a possible D gene (5 bases). Germline V gene lookup returns CDR1 SNHLY and CDR2 FYNNEI. CDR3 size: 14 residues. Trimming stripped 6 bases from V and 0 bases from J, with 6 bases between. CDR3 in DNA: TGTGCCAGCAGGACAGACTCTGGGGCCAACGTCCTGACTTTC. It translates to CASRTDSGANVLTF.

The chain is built from TRBV5-4 and TRBJ2-7; possibly TRBD1 for D (5 bases). The length of the CDR3 is 14 residues. In germline, CDR1 is SGHNT, CDR2 YYREEE (reference sequence). Trimming removed 4 bases at V and 3 bases at J, with 14 bases between. CDR3 coding DNA: TGTGCCAGCAGCCCAGTCCCTGACAGCTACGAGCAGTACTTC. Residues: CASSPVPDSYEQYF. Combining the CDR3 with reference TRBV5-4 and TRBJ2-7 gives the whole variable domain ETGVTQSPTHLIKTRGQQVTLRCSSQSGHNTVSWYQQALGQGPQFIFQYYREEENGRGNFPPRFSGLQFPNYSSELNVNALELDDSALYLCASSPVPDSYEQYFGPGTRLTVT.

This sequence joins TRBV3-1 (or the pseudogene TRBV3-2) and TRBJ1-1; perhaps TRBD1 as D (6 bases). This CDR3 has 15 residues. The V and J ends lost 2 bases and 2 bases respectively, with 12 bases between them. Per germline, CDR1 LGHDT and CDR2 YNNKEL (reference sequence). Here the CDR3 DNA reads TGTGCCAGCAGCCAACAGGGGAATCCTAACACTGAAGCTTTCTTT. Translating it yields CASSQQGNPNTEAFF.

The chain has TRBV5-4 and TRBJ1-2; possibly TRBD1 for D (5 bases). Per the germline V gene, CDR1 is SGHNT and CDR2 is YYREEE (reference sequence). CDR3 length: 19 amino acids. The germline V and J ends were trimmed by 1 base and 7 bases, with 29 bases remaining between them. CDR3 in DNA: TGTGCCAGCAGCTTGCGGGGAGGGCGGGGCAGGAATTATTTAATTGGCTACACCTTC. Translation gives CASSLRGGRGRNYLIGYTF.

J is TRBJ2-1 and V is TRBV18; no reliable D call. This CDR3 has 14 amino acids. Germline V CDR1 and CDR2: KGHSH, LQKENI. The V end was cut by 2 bases, the J end by 8 bases, with 13 bases between. The CDR3 reads CASSPEAAVDEQFF. CDR3 DNA: TGTGCCAGCTCACCAGAGGCTGCGGTGGATGAGCAGTTCTTC.

This clone was counted once. J is TRBJ2-2 and V is TRBV5-1; TRBD2 matches at 7 bases. This CDR3 is 16 amino acids long. Losses at the gene ends were 0 bases for V and 6 bases for J; bases not matched to a gene: 8. The germline CDR1 and CDR2 sequences are SGHRS and YFSETQ. This chain's CDR3 is CASSLEGRGGAGELFF. In DNA, the CDR3 is TGCGCCAGCAGCTTGGAGGGACGCGGGGGTGCCGGGGAGCTGTTTTTT.

This clone showed up just once. This CDR3 reads CASSAEAMNTEAFF. DNA for the CDR3: TGTGCCAGCAGTGCGGAGGCAATGAACACTGAAGCTTTCTTT. The chain has TRBV2 and TRBJ1-1; no definite D call. CDR3 length equals 14 residues. The germline V gene has CDR1 SNHLY and CDR2 FYNNEI. Between the trimmed V and J ends, which lost 4 bases and 0 bases, there was a span of 9 bases.

CDR3 protein: CASSQNSGNGELFF. The CDR3 DNA reads TGTGCCAGCAGCCAAAACTCAGGGAACGGGGAGCTGTTTTTT. The chain is built from TRBV6-5 and TRBJ2-2; maybe TRBD1 (5 bases). Germline CDR1 and CDR2: MNHEY and SVGAGI. This CDR3 region has 14 residues. V was pared by 6 bases and J by 7 bases, with 15 bases between.

The genes are TRBV20-1 and TRBJ2-5; 10 positions agree with TRBD2. Trimming removed 3 bases from V and 4 bases from J; junction bases left unmatched: 5. The CDR3 loop spans 14 amino acids. Germline V CDR1 and CDR2: DFQATT, SNEGSKA (reference sequence). DNA for the CDR3: TGCAGTGCTAGTGTACTAGCGGGGACAGAGACCCAGTACTTC. This translates into CSASVLAGTETQYF.

This chain uses TRBV18 with TRBJ2-7, with a tentative D call TRBD2 (6 bases). Germline V gene data show CDR1 as KGHSH and CDR2 as LQKENI. The CDR3 extends over 13 amino acids. Trimming stripped 3 bases from V and 6 bases from J, with 12 bases between. CDR3 DNA: TGTGCCAGCTCACCGGGACTGACAGCCGAGCAGTACTTC. This translates into CASSPGLTAEQYF.